Below, one T cell receptor (beta chain) is given with its context. These data come from a study of PD-L1 blockade in urothelial cancer. Study-level information: Analyses were performed on blood at 3 weeks after treatment start (the second dose) and at 6 weeks. Peripheral blood specimens exhibited a median yield of 141,255 T cells.

All patients carried locally advanced or metastatic urothelial carcinoma. Here immunoSEQ multiplex PCR was the method, and the copy in TCRdb shows in-frame clones only, minus some. The sample includes approximately 38,000 clones, 83% of them seen just once. The sequencing here drew on PBMCs, taken around atezolizumab (anti-PD-L1) treatment. The receptor comes from a man aged 60 to 75 with urothelial cancer.

The CDR3 region is CSVQGGSGSNQPQHF. DNA of the CDR3: TGCAGCGTTCAAGGTGGGAGTGGAAGCAATCAGCCCCAGCATTTT. The chain has TRBV29-1 and TRBJ1-5, with D hard to call. Trimming removed 5 bases at V and 1 base at J, with 15 bases between. CDR3 size: 15 residues. The germline V gene encodes CDR1 SQVTM and CDR2 ANQGSEA.